This TCR beta chain was captured by sequencing in a study of T cell clusters in autoimmune cytopenias. Study-level information: TRB sequencing had a median approximately 50,000 reads and 2,000 to 2,500 distinct clonotypes per sample.

Multiplex touch-down PCR amplified TRB using TRB-A and TRB-B pools in one tube. Following a re-call of the multiplex PCR reads, TCRdb has one entry per CDR3 protein and lacks DNA. The sample's table shows 5,000 to 6,500 distinct CDR3 sequences. TRB amplification used roughly 250 ng of peripheral blood genomic DNA. Germline assignment: CDR1 SGHDT and CDR2 YYEEEE. This CDR3 has 13 amino acids. Frequency places this clonotype as medium-sized. The target antigen is unknown. Study-level results: No cluster-lack signature appeared between secondary cytopenia and chronic lymphocytic leukemia patients, apparently due to lymphoma masking. Healthy donors had about 3.1-fold more exclusive TRB clusters than active autoimmune hepatitis patients.

Sequenced sample: peripheral blood. This chain uses TRBV5-6 with TRBJ1-2. This clonotype was sampled from a human donor with an autoimmune cytopenia or autoimmune hepatitis (not recorded which). The CDR3 protein is CASSLGQSYGYTF.